The 7 T cell receptor beta chains presented below share a single source sample, sequenced in a study of T cell repertoires in cytomegalovirus infection. TCRdb used MiXCR to reprocess the reads, holding one entry per CDR3 protein. The top ten hold roughly 4.5% of the sample, which has fewer than 350,000 distinct CDR3 sequences, more than 8% seen once. The material sequenced was PBMCs. Receptors were obtained from a human donor in good health (CMV status not recorded). Some clones in this sample may be carry-over from other donors' samples.

This clonotype appeared many times. The gene calls are TRBV7-8 and TRBJ1-1; 7 bases map to TRBD1. J gave up 1 base and V 4 bases, and 3 bases lay outside the gene matches. Germline V gene sequence: CDR1 SGHVS, CDR2 FQNEAQ. The CDR3 is made up of 14 amino acids. In nucleotides, the CDR3 is TGTGCCAGCAGCTCTAGGGGGCAGAACACTGAAGCTTTCTTT. This translates into CASSSRGQNTEAFF.

This clonotype occurred a few times. The chain couples TRBV7-6 to TRBJ2-1; D is ambiguous. CDR1 is SGHVS, CDR2 FNYEAQ, per germline. The CDR3 spans 12 residues. V was trimmed by 5 bases and J by 12 bases, leaving 14 bases between them. As DNA, the CDR3 is TGTGCCAGCAGCCAGTCCGCGGTCTGGCAGTTCTTC. Residues: CASSQSAVWQFF.

This clonotype was recorded many times. The rearrangement links TRBV5-5 to TRBJ2-1; 7 positions agree with TRBD2. The J segment lost 7 bases and the V segment lost 2 bases, leaving 9 bases of the junction unmatched. This CDR3 has 15 amino acids. Germline V gene data show CDR1 as SGHKS and CDR2 as YYEKEE (reference sequence). CDR3 coding DNA: TGTGCCAGCAGCTTAACCGGACTAGACGGTAATGAGCAGTTCTTC. This sequence encodes CASSLTGLDGNEQFF.

This clonotype was counted a few times. This rearrangement joins TRBV6-6 to TRBJ2-3, with unresolved D. With 0 bases removed from V and 2 bases from J, the gap between germline ends came to 12 bases. The CDR3 is made up of 16 amino acids. The V gene's germline CDR1 is MNHNY and CDR2 SVGAGI (reference sequence). As DNA, the CDR3 is TGTGCCAGCAGTTACTCCTCGTCAAAGCCCACAGATACGCAGTATTTT. This codes for CASSYSSSKPTDTQYF.

The J gene is TRBJ2-5, the V gene TRBV7-2; TRBD2 aligns across 11 bases. Germline V gene data show CDR1 as SGHTA and CDR2 as FQGNSA. The trim removed 4 bases at V and 5 bases at J, leaving 9 bases unmatched. The length of the CDR3 is 16 residues. In DNA, the CDR3 is TGTGCCAGCAGCTCCCGACTAGCGGGGTCTGACGAGACCCAGTACTTC. This gives the protein CASSSRLAGSDETQYF.

The rearrangement links TRBV29-1 to TRBJ2-1; possibly TRBD1 for D (5 bases). Per the germline V gene, CDR1 is SQVTM and CDR2 is ANQGSEA. This CDR3 is 13 amino acids long. V dropped 3 bases and J dropped 7 bases, with 13 bases sitting between them. CDR3 region: CSVDSRAGNEQFF. The DNA of the CDR3 is TGCAGCGTTGACTCGCGAGCAGGGAATGAGCAGTTCTTC.

The sample holds one count of this clonotype. This chain joins TRBV20-1 and TRBJ2-5; the match to TRBD2 covers 9 bases. Germline assignment: CDR1 DFQATT and CDR2 SNEGSKA (reference sequence). The J segment lost 5 bases and the V segment lost 0 bases, leaving 4 bases of the junction unmatched. This CDR3 is built from 14 residues. The CDR3 DNA reads TGCAGTGCTAGAGATTTTAGCGGGGGCGAGACCCAGTACTTC. This sequence encodes CSARDFSGGETQYF.